This T cell receptor beta chain was sequenced in a study of T-cell memory formation after mild COVID-19. Findings and caveats of the study: Some clones that responded were present in memory (sampled pre-infection), which suggests cross-reactive memory joined.

CDR3 length: 13 residues. Germline values: CDR1 MNHEY, CDR2 SMNVEV (reference sequence). The V and J ends lost 10 bases and 5 bases, in that order; junction bases with no gene match: 1. TCRdb called the 5' RACE reads again in MiXCR, with one record for every CDR3 protein. The data contain about 270,000 distinct CDR3 sequences, roughly 16% of them singletons. As to this clonotype: What it binds is unknown.

The gene calls are TRBV27 and TRBJ2-3, with 15 positions matching TRBD2. This TCR derives from a man between 18 and 35 years old who had mild COVID-19 (a few samples of this study predate the infection). Cell type and time point are not known. Sequencing was done on a sample of PBMCs or a T cell subset sorted from them (not recorded which). The CDR3: CATGLAGGDTQYF. The CDR3, as DNA: TGTGCCACGGGACTAGCGGGGGGAGATACGCAGTATTTT.